This TCR beta chain was sequenced in a study of intratumoral heterogeneity in liver cancer. Multiple geographically separated regions of the hepatocellular carcinoma nodule were sampled separately. About this clone: The junction departs from the called germline gene at one end, perhaps through a read error.

The CDR3 has 14 amino acids. Per the germline V gene, CDR1 is MNHEY and CDR2 is SVGAGI. Libraries were prepared by immunoSEQ multiplex PCR; TCRdb keeps only in-frame clonotypes and omits some of them. The repertoire holds about 6,200 clones, with over 55% as singletons. The chain uses TRBV6-5 and TRBJ2-2; possible D gene TRBD1, 5 bases. Source: tumor tissue, taken before any cancer treatment. The clonotype was recovered from a woman in her 70s with hepatocellular carcinoma. CDR3 coding DNA: TGTGCCAGCAGGGGGCTAGGAAACACGGGGGAGCTGTTTTTT. Translated, it gives CASRGLGNTGELFF.